The clone carrying this T cell receptor beta chain was counted ten times or more. Its antigen is still unknown. Regarding the study as a whole: The TCR gene usage of tumor memory CD4+ T cells clustered together with blood and lymph node memory CD4+ cells and with lymph node naive CD4+ cells. Tumor Treg TCRs overlapped most with tumor naive CD4+ cells. The larger-cohort validation was restricted to a single TCR beta V-J rearrangement rather than whole repertoires.

The sorted Tregs were CD4+CD25+CD127-/low cells. After constant-region reverse-primer amplification, full-length variable regions underwent semi-nested PCR with Nested Universal Primer A. Via MiXCR, TCRdb re-called the 5' RACE reads, giving one row per CDR3 protein. Among approximately 40,000 distinct CDR3 sequences listed, less than 25% were seen once. In germline, CDR1 is SGHRS, CDR2 YFSETQ. CDR3 length equals 16 residues. The V gene end was trimmed by 4 bases and the J gene end by 5 bases; junction bases not matched to a gene: 9. This chain uses TRBV5-1 with TRBJ2-1; 10 nucleotides align to TRBD1. The sequencing input was Tregs sorted from blood. This TCR came from a female donor with breast cancer. The CDR3 DNA reads TGCGCCAGCAGCGCCCAACCCGGGACAGGGGACAATGAGCAGTTCTTC. It is translated as CASSAQPGTGDNEQFF.